Below are 20 T cell receptor beta chains sequenced from a single sample in a study of blood T cell repertoires in COVID-19. Measured with immunoSEQ multiplex PCR; TCRdb has only the in-frame clones, and not every one. The table lists roughly 120,000 clones, less than 90% of them singletons. Sample: peripheral blood. The receptors come from a man between 65 and 80 years old who had recovered from COVID-19.

This clone has a single count. J is TRBJ2-1 and V is TRBV7-3, with TRBD2 identical over 7 bases. This CDR3 comprises 15 residues. V shed 5 bases and J 0 bases; nucleotides not matched to a gene: 4. Germline V CDR1 and CDR2: SGHTA, FQGTGA. This chain's CDR3 is CASSLTGGSYNEQFF. CDR3 DNA sequence: TGTGCCAGCAGCCTCACGGGGGGCTCCTACAATGAGCAGTTCTTC.

This clone was picked up one time. The chain employs TRBV10-3 and TRBJ2-1, with a tentative D call TRBD2 (6 bases). The CDR3 consists of 12 residues. Germline V gene sequence: CDR1 ENHRY, CDR2 SYGVKD. V was clipped by 4 bases and J by 15 bases, with 16 bases between them. CDR3 DNA: TGTGCCATCAGTGTGGACTATCTCCGGCCGTTCTTC. Translated: CAISVDYLRPFF.

The rearrangement links TRBV4-1 to TRBJ2-7; TRBD2 might be the D (5 bases). Between the trimmed V and J ends, which lost 0 bases and 0 bases, there was a span of 12 bases. This CDR3 is built from 16 residues. Germline CDR1 and CDR2: MGHRA and YSYEKL. DNA for the CDR3: TGCGCCAGCAGCCAAGATCTCCCGGGGAGCTCCTACGAGCAGTACTTC. It encodes CASSQDLPGSSYEQYF.

This chain connects TRBV5-1 to TRBJ2-1; D is perhaps TRBD2 (5 bases). Germline V CDR1 and CDR2: SGHRS, YFSETQ. The CDR3 has 16 amino acids. The V and J ends lost 0 bases and 0 bases respectively, with 10 bases between them. The DNA for the CDR3 is TGCGCCAGCAGCTTGGTCGGGGTGAGCTCCTACAATGAGCAGTTCTTC. Protein: CASSLVGVSSYNEQFF. Combining the CDR3 with reference TRBV5-1 and TRBJ2-1 gives the whole variable domain KAGVTQTPRYLIKTRGQQVTLSCSPISGHRSVSWYQQTPGQGLQFLFEYFSETQRNKGNFPGRFSGRQFSNSRSEMNVSTLELGDSALYLCASSLVGVSSYNEQFFGPGTRLTVL.

J is TRBJ1-1 and V is TRBV15; D ambiguous. V gave up 0 bases and J gave up 2 bases, with 4 bases separating them. CDR1 LNHNV and CDR2 YYDKDF come from the germline V gene (reference sequence). The CDR3 is made up of 13 amino acids. The CDR3 region is CATSRDINTEAFF. The DNA of the CDR3 is TGTGCCACCAGCAGAGACATCAACACTGAAGCTTTCTTT.

The chain joins TRBV6-6 to TRBJ2-7; 11 bases fit TRBD1. The V and J ends lost 8 bases and 4 bases, in that order; junction bases with no gene match: 10. Germline CDR1 MNHNY, CDR2 SVGAGI (reference sequence). This CDR3 region has 15 residues. CDR3 nucleotides: TGTGCCAGCGGAAGAAGGGACAGGGGGGTATACGAGCAGTACTTC. Its protein is CASGRRDRGVYEQYF.

The chain links TRBV5-6 to TRBJ1-2, with D possibly being TRBD1 (5 bases). CDR1 and CDR2 (germline): SGHDT, YYEEEE. This CDR3 has 14 residues. Trimming took off 6 bases at V and 7 bases at J, with 19 bases between the two ends. The CDR3 sequence: CASTLMGGLGGYTF. The CDR3 bases are TGTGCCAGCACCCTGATGGGGGGATTGGGTGGCTACACCTTC.

The chain's CDR3 is CASSPHGELFF. The CDR3 bases are TGTGCCAGCAGCCCCCACGGGGAGCTGTTTTTT. The chain uses TRBV6-6 and TRBJ2-2; no clear D gene. Germline V gene lookup returns CDR1 MNHNY and CDR2 SVGAGI (reference sequence). The CDR3 totals 11 residues. Deletions cut 6 bases from V and 7 bases from J, with 6 bases between.

The chain has TRBV27 and TRBJ1-5, with D tentatively TRBD1 (5 bases). The CDR3 has 15 residues. CDR1 is MNHEY, CDR2 SMNVEV, per germline (reference sequence). The V gene lost 6 bases and the J gene lost 4 bases, with 16 bases spanning the gap. The CDR3 region is CASRPYWGGNQPQHF. Written as DNA, the CDR3 is TGTGCCAGCAGGCCCTATTGGGGGGGAAATCAGCCCCAGCATTTT.

This chain uses TRBV24-1 with TRBJ2-3, with 9 bases that match TRBD1. Germline V gene lookup returns CDR1 KGHDR and CDR2 SFDVKD. The V gene end was trimmed by 3 bases and the J gene end by 3 bases; junction bases not matched to a gene: 6. The CDR3 contains 16 residues. CDR3 protein: CATSDPGTGFTDTQYF. The DNA of the CDR3 is TGTGCCACCAGTGATCCCGGGACAGGGTTTACAGATACGCAGTATTTT.

V gene TRBV4-2 combines with J gene TRBJ2-1; TRBD2 agrees at 15 bases. The trim removed 4 bases at V and 0 bases at J, leaving 10 bases unmatched. This CDR3 is built from 20 residues. Germline V CDR1 and CDR2: LGHNA, YNFKEQ. Here the CDR3 reads CASSLTSGTSGRSSYNEQFF. The CDR3 DNA is TGTGCCAGCAGCCTCACCTCCGGGACTAGCGGGAGGAGCTCCTACAATGAGCAGTTCTTC.

Only a few counts were recorded for this clone. This chain joins TRBV18 and TRBJ1-1; 9 nucleotides align to TRBD1. The CDR3 sequence is 14 residues long. Germline V gene data show CDR1 as KGHSH and CDR2 as LQKENI. V lost 4 bases and J lost 5; bases outside the gene matches: 5. CDR3 in amino acids: CASSLTGTGTEAFF. The DNA of the CDR3 is TGTGCCAGCTCACTGACAGGGACAGGGACTGAAGCTTTCTTT.

This clone was found once. The chain couples TRBV2 to TRBJ2-3, with a possible D match to TRBD2 (5 bases). The germline V gene encodes CDR1 SNHLY and CDR2 FYNNEI. V gave up 7 bases and J gave up 2 bases, with 13 bases separating them. The CDR3 is 14 amino acids. CDR3 in amino acids: CASTERRFTDTQYF. DNA of the CDR3: TGTGCCAGCACCGAGAGGAGGTTCACAGATACGCAGTATTTT.

The gene calls are TRBV6-5 and TRBJ2-2; 7 bases are shared with TRBD2. CDR1 is MNHEY and CDR2 is SVGAGI in the germline V gene. V shed 8 bases and J 6 bases; nucleotides not matched to a gene: 6. The CDR3 runs 13 residues. The CDR3 protein is CASGPSGAGELFF. In nucleotides, the CDR3 is TGTGCCAGCGGCCCGAGCGGGGCCGGGGAGCTGTTTTTT.

In DNA, the CDR3 is TGTGCCAGCAGCCACGGACTTAACCAAGAGACCCAGTACTTC. It codes for CASSHGLNQETQYF. The gene calls are TRBV6-5 and TRBJ2-5; the D gene is possibly TRBD2 (5 bases). The germline CDR1 and CDR2 sequences are MNHEY and SVGAGI. This CDR3 has 14 amino acids. V gave up 6 bases and J gave up 0 bases, with 11 bases separating them.

The chain uses TRBV5-6 and TRBJ1-6; D not resolved. Germline CDR1 is SGHDT and CDR2 is YYEEEE. The ends were cut back, 4 bases at V and 6 bases at J, with 14 bases in the middle. The CDR3 consists of 15 residues. The DNA of the CDR3 is TGTGCCAGCAGCCCCTGGGAGGGCGTTAATTCACCCCTCCACTTT. Translating gives CASSPWEGVNSPLHF. The variable domain in full, with the rest retrieved from reference TRBV5-6 and TRBJ1-6, is DAGVTQSPTHLIKTRGQQVTLRCSPKSGHDTVSWYQQALGQGPQFIFQYYEEEERQRGNFPDRFSGHQFPNYSSELNVNALLLGDSALYLCASSPWEGVNSPLHFGNGTRLTVT.

V usage is TRBV28 and J usage is TRBJ2-7; 7 bases match TRBD1. The junction had 7 bases not matched to a gene; V was cut back by 8 bases and J by 6 bases. This CDR3 has 12 residues. Germline loops: CDR1 MDHEN, CDR2 SYDVKM. Written as DNA, the CDR3 is TGTGCCAGCGTAGGGGGCGGCGGCGAGCAGTACTTC. Residues: CASVGGGGEQYF.

The genes are TRBV11-1 and TRBJ1-2; 9 nucleotides align to TRBD1. The V and J ends lost 5 bases and 4 bases, in that order; junction bases with no gene match: 8. Germline CDR1 reads SGHAT; CDR2 reads FQDESV (reference sequence). The CDR3 loop spans 15 amino acids. The CDR3 protein is CASSPGTGSPYGYTF. Written as DNA, the CDR3 is TGTGCCAGCAGCCCCGGGACAGGGAGCCCCTATGGCTACACCTTC.

Written as DNA, the CDR3 is TGTGCCAGCAGTTGGGGGGACCGACTAAACTATGGCTACACCTTC. Its translation: CASSWGDRLNYGYTF. This sequence joins TRBV28 and TRBJ1-2; D is possibly TRBD1 (5 bases). Trimming took 4 bases from V and 2 from J, leaving 14 bases between them. The CDR3 length is 15 residues. Per germline, CDR1 MDHEN and CDR2 SYDVKM.

The chain recombines TRBV10-3 with TRBJ2-7; the D gene is possibly TRBD1 (5 bases). Deletions cut 2 bases from V and 3 bases from J, with 11 bases between. Germline V lookup: CDR1 ENHRY, CDR2 SYGVKD. CDR3 length equals 14 residues. CDR3 loop: CAISEPRQRYEQYF. The CDR3 DNA reads TGTGCCATCAGTGAGCCTAGACAGCGCTACGAGCAGTACTTC.